These 21 T cell receptor beta chains originate from one sample sequenced in a study of shared clonotypes between healthy human individuals. Repertoires were generated with immunoSEQ multiplex PCR, while TCRdb's copy carries only in-frame clones and drops some. Of approximately 1.9 million clones in the sample, 90% to 95% are singletons; the top ten hold approximately 1.6%. Naive CD8 cells lacked CD45RO and underwent positive selection for CCR7, leaving out terminally differentiated effector memory CD45RA+ cells. The sequencing sample was made of naive CD8+ T cells from PBMCs. The receptors derive from a man between 18 and 35 years old in good health. Some clones in this sample may be carry-over from other donors' samples.

V and J are TRBV11-2 and TRBJ1-1, with unresolved D. V was pared by 5 bases and J by 2 bases, with 24 bases between. Per the germline V gene, CDR1 is SGHAT and CDR2 is FQNNGV. This CDR3 contains 18 residues. The CDR3 is CASSPLWDRTWGNTEAFF. The CDR3 DNA is TGTGCCAGCAGCCCGCTTTGGGATCGAACCTGGGGAAACACTGAAGCTTTCTTT.

The V call is TRBV5-1, the J call TRBJ2-1, with a tentative D call TRBD1 (6 bases). Germline values: CDR1 SGHRS, CDR2 YFSETQ. V was shortened by 3 bases and J by 8 bases, with 18 bases between the two germline ends. The CDR3 contains 15 residues. CDR3 sequence: CASSWRQAQVDEQFF. CDR3 coding DNA: TGCGCCAGCAGCTGGCGACAGGCACAGGTTGATGAGCAGTTCTTC.

J is TRBJ2-2 and V is TRBV6-1, with TRBD2 as a possible D gene (5 bases). The CDR3 sequence is 14 residues long. CDR1 and CDR2 from the germline V gene are MNHNS and SASEGT. The V and J ends lost 8 bases and 6 bases respectively, with 16 bases between them. The CDR3 is CASGRWELSGELFF. The CDR3 coding sequence is TGTGCCAGCGGACGGTGGGAGCTATCCGGGGAGCTGTTTTTT.

Comments on this clone: The identical CDR3 is also encoded by other nucleotide sequences in the sample. The V and J genes are TRBV27 and TRBJ1-1; no clear D. Deletions cut 5 bases from V and 0 bases from J, with 4 bases between. The CDR3 spans 12 residues. Germline assignment: CDR1 MNHEY and CDR2 SMNVEV (reference sequence). CDR3 DNA sequence: TGTGCCAGCAGTACCCTGAACACTGAAGCTTTCTTT. As protein: CASSTLNTEAFF.

The genes are TRBV7-9 and TRBJ2-6, with D uncertain. Looked up from germline, CDR1 is SEHNR and CDR2 is FQNEAQ (reference sequence). V was clipped by 5 bases and J by 1 base, with 6 bases between them. This CDR3 region has 14 residues. CDR3 amino acids: CASSPLSGANVLTF. DNA of the CDR3: TGTGCCAGCAGCCCCTTGTCTGGGGCCAACGTCCTGACTTTC.

This chain connects TRBV30 to TRBJ2-7; D is possibly TRBD1 (6 bases). The CDR3 has 13 amino acids. Germline CDR1 reads GTSNPN; CDR2 reads SVGIG (reference sequence). V was trimmed by 2 bases and J by 2 bases, leaving 10 bases between them. CDR3 residues: CAWSRGWAYEQYF. The CDR3 DNA reads as TGTGCCTGGAGTAGGGGGTGGGCCTACGAGCAGTACTTC. Supplemented by reference TRBV30 and TRBJ2-7, the full variable domain reads SQTIHQWPATLVQPVGSPLSLECTVEGTSNPNLYWYRQAAGRGLQLLFYSVGIGQISSEVPQNLSASRPQDRQFILSSKKLLLSDSGFYLCAWSRGWAYEQYFGPGTRLTVT.

This clone was seen a few times. V usage is TRBV28 and J usage is TRBJ1-1; D is possibly TRBD1 (6 bases). This CDR3 is built from 12 residues. CDR1 and CDR2 (germline): MDHEN, SYDVKM. V lost 6 bases, J lost 5 bases, and 10 bases lay in between. The CDR3 here is CASRQGRTEAFF. The CDR3 DNA reads as TGTGCCAGCAGGCAGGGGAGGACTGAAGCTTTCTTT.

This chain uses TRBV6-5 with TRBJ1-1; no reliable D call. This CDR3 has 16 residues. Germline-derived CDR1 and CDR2 are MNHEY and SVGAGI. V was pared by 1 base and J by 0 bases, with 12 bases between. The CDR3 DNA reads as TGTGCCAGCAGTTACTTTACGGGTTCGATGAACACTGAAGCTTTCTTT. The encoded protein is CASSYFTGSMNTEAFF.

The CDR3 is CASRQTGQGNTEAFF. CDR3 bases: TGTGCCAGCAGACAAACGGGACAGGGGAATACTGAAGCTTTCTTT. The genes are TRBV28 and TRBJ1-1; 10 nucleotides match TRBD1. This CDR3 spans 15 amino acids. The trim removed 6 bases at V and 5 bases at J, leaving 9 bases unmatched. CDR1 is MDHEN, CDR2 SYDVKM, per germline.

This clone has only one observation. V usage is TRBV7-2 and J usage is TRBJ2-1; 11 bases are a match to TRBD2. Germline CDR1 is SGHTA and CDR2 is FQGNSA. J lost 9 bases, V lost 2 bases, and 6 bases had no gene match. This CDR3 is built from 15 residues. For the CDR3, the DNA is TGTGCCAGCAGCTTAAGGCTAGCGGGAGGAACTGAGCAGTTCTTC. This encodes CASSLRLAGGTEQFF. Full variable domain (rest looked up from reference TRBV7-2 and TRBJ2-1): GAGVSQSPSNKVTEKGKDVELRCDPISGHTALYWYRQSLGQGLEFLIYFQGNSAPDKSGLPSDRFSAERTGGSVSTLTIQRTQQEDSAVYLCASSLRLAGGTEQFFGPGTRLTVL.

For this clone: This CDR3 is missing its conserved last phenylalanine or tryptophan, likely due to a read error. No DNA is shown, since the ends of the CDR3 on it are uncertain; the CDR3 is the one TCRdb lists. This chain uses TRBV6-6 with TRBJ1-4. The CDR3 is 11 amino acids long, termini counted. Germline V gene sequence: CDR1 MNHNY, CDR2 SVGAGI (reference sequence). This chain's CDR3 is CASSYSGDVVI.

This clone was observed a single time. The rearrangement joins TRBV15 to TRBJ1-4, with D possibly TRBD1 on 5 matching bases. V lost 5 bases to trimming and J lost 7 bases, with 17 bases between them. The CDR3 runs 15 residues. CDR1 and CDR2 from the germline V gene are LNHNV and YYDKDF (reference sequence). The DNA of the CDR3 is TGTGCCACCAGCCCGGAGGGAGGGACGGGTGAAAAACTGTTTTTT. It specifies CATSPEGGTGEKLFF.

The chain employs TRBV9 and TRBJ2-3; tentatively, D is TRBD2 (5 bases). V lost 2 bases and J 14 bases, leaving 15 bases between the germline ends. This CDR3 region has 12 residues. Germline values: CDR1 SGDLS, CDR2 YYNGEE. CDR3 coding DNA: TGTGCCAGCAGCGTCGGTGGGAGTGGTCTGTATTTT. Translating it yields CASSVGGSGLYF.

The chain has TRBV9 and TRBJ2-5; tentatively, D is TRBD1 (6 bases). This CDR3 has 14 residues. Germline V gives CDR1 SGDLS, CDR2 YYNGEE. V was pared by 0 bases and J by 4 bases, with 10 bases between. The CDR3 DNA sequence: TGTGCCAGCAGCGTAGCAGCAGGGGTAGAGACCCAGTACTTC. It is translated as CASSVAAGVETQYF.

For this clone: The sample contains more than one DNA sequence encoding this CDR3. This chain joins TRBV4-1 and TRBJ2-7; no reliable D call. Germline CDR1 reads MGHRA; CDR2 reads YSYEKL. The germline V and J ends were trimmed by 1 base and 0 bases, with 4 bases remaining between them. CDR3 size: 13 residues. CDR3 in DNA: TGCGCCAGCAGCCAAGCAGTCTCCTACGAGCAGTACTTC. As protein: CASSQAVSYEQYF.

The chain combines TRBV28 with TRBJ1-1, with a possible D match to TRBD1 (5 bases). V dropped 5 bases and J dropped 0 bases, with 16 bases sitting between them. Germline loops: CDR1 MDHEN, CDR2 SYDVKM. The CDR3 length is 16 residues. The CDR3 DNA reads as TGTGCCAGCAGTCCTTACACCGGGGCCCTGAACACTGAAGCTTTCTTT. It yields the protein CASSPYTGALNTEAFF.

Details on this clone: The same CDR3 can be traced to other DNA sequences in this sample. V usage is TRBV19 and J usage is TRBJ1-5; D is undetermined. The CDR3 is made up of 13 amino acids. Germline CDR1 and CDR2: LNHDA and SQIVND (reference sequence). Trimming took 3 bases from V and 5 from J, leaving 8 bases between them. The CDR3 region has the DNA TGTGCCAGTAGTATTGGAGGTTATCAGCCCCAGCATTTT. Translating gives CASSIGGYQPQHF.

This clone was recorded a few times. This rearrangement joins TRBV19 to TRBJ1-1; D gene ambiguous. Deletions cut 6 bases from V and 0 bases from J, with 5 bases between. Germline CDR1 and CDR2: LNHDA and SQIVND (reference sequence). The CDR3 runs 12 residues. CDR3 sequence reads: CASRDLNTEAFF. The CDR3, as DNA: TGTGCCAGTAGGGACTTGAACACTGAAGCTTTCTTT.

The chain couples TRBV27 to TRBJ2-1; TRBD1 is a possible D gene (7 bases). Looked up from germline, CDR1 is MNHEY and CDR2 is SMNVEV (reference sequence). The V end was cut by 3 bases, the J end by 4 bases, with 19 bases between. CDR3 size: 17 residues. The CDR3 here is CASSFRSAGRGYNEQFF. The CDR3 DNA reads TGTGCCAGCAGTTTTCGATCAGCGGGCAGGGGGTACAATGAGCAGTTCTTC.

This chain connects TRBV7-9 to TRBJ2-2, with 14 bases identical to TRBD2. The CDR3 is 18 residues long. The V and J ends lost 5 bases and 5 bases, in that order; junction bases with no gene match: 10. CDR1 is SEHNR and CDR2 is FQNEAQ in the germline V gene (reference sequence). As DNA, the CDR3 is TGTGCCAGCAGCGAGGGACGGTGGACTAGCGGGAGGACCGGGGAGCTGTTTTTT. It encodes CASSEGRWTSGRTGELFF.

This chain uses TRBV28 with TRBJ1-1, with TRBD1 as a possible D gene (5 bases). V was pared by 7 bases and J by 4 bases, with 16 bases between. This CDR3 region has 14 residues. Looked up from germline, CDR1 is MDHEN and CDR2 is SYDVKM. The DNA for the CDR3 is TGTGCCAGCAAGCCGTCCGGGACGGGCACTGAAGCTTTCTTT. Translating gives CASKPSGTGTEAFF.